The 24 T cell receptor beta chains listed next were all sequenced from one sample in a study of technical replicates of blood from a handful of donors. TCRdb's table, derived via immunoSEQ multiplex PCR, lists solely in-frame clones and lacks some. The sample records 95,000 to 100,000 clones, 95% to 96% being singletons. The sample taken for sequencing was T cells isolated from PBMCs. The receptors derive from a human donor in good health.

This chain links TRBV4-1 with TRBJ2-7; possibly TRBD1 for D (6 bases). The CDR3 has 16 amino acids. Trimming pared 0 bases from V and 3 bases from J, leaving 15 bases between. Germline V gene data show CDR1 as MGHRA and CDR2 as YSYEKL. For the CDR3, the DNA is TGCGCCAGCAGCCAAGACTTTAGGGACATGAGCTACGAGCAGTACTTC. Protein product: CASSQDFRDMSYEQYF.

The chain couples TRBV11-2 to TRBJ1-1; no clear D. The CDR3 totals 12 residues. Germline CDR1 SGHAT, CDR2 FQNNGV. V was pared by 3 bases and J by 8 bases, with 10 bases between. Written as DNA, the CDR3 is TGTGCCAGCAGCTTTTGGTCCAGGGAAGCTTTCTTT. Translation gives CASSFWSREAFF. Full variable domain (rest looked up from reference TRBV11-2 and TRBJ1-1): EAGVAQSPRYKIIEKRQSVAFWCNPISGHATLYWYQQILGQGPKLLIQFQNNGVVDDSQLPKDRFSAERLKGVDSTLKIQPAKLEDSAVYLCASSFWSREAFFGQGTRLTVV.

The genes are TRBV6-1 and TRBJ2-7; a possible D gene is TRBD1 (6 bases). The germline V gene has CDR1 MNHNS and CDR2 SASEGT. V was shortened by 3 bases and J by 3 bases, with 9 bases between the two germline ends. The CDR3 runs to 13 residues. CDR3 sequence reads: CASSEAGVYEQYF. The CDR3 DNA follows: TGTGCCAGCAGTGAGGCAGGGGTCTACGAGCAGTACTTC.

The chain recombines TRBV25-1 with TRBJ2-2; TRBD2 might be the D (6 bases). This CDR3 is built from 17 residues. Germline V gene lookup returns CDR1 MGHDK and CDR2 SYGVNS. V shed 3 bases and J shed 9 bases, with 23 bases lying between them. This CDR3 is CASSDSSRDSWGRELFF. CDR3 coding DNA: TGTGCCAGCAGTGACTCAAGCCGGGACTCCTGGGGCCGGGAGCTGTTTTTT.

This rearrangement joins TRBV5-6 to TRBJ2-7; unclear D gene. The V gene lost 2 bases and the J gene lost 5 bases, with 11 bases spanning the gap. Germline-derived CDR1 and CDR2 are SGHDT and YYEEEE. The CDR3 runs 13 residues. Here the CDR3 reads CASSFDQFNEQYF. The CDR3 DNA reads TGTGCCAGCAGCTTCGATCAGTTTAACGAGCAGTACTTC.

The chain couples TRBV7-9 to TRBJ2-7; the D is unclear. The V gene lost 4 bases and the J gene lost 0 bases, with 16 bases spanning the gap. The germline CDR1 and CDR2 sequences are SEHNR and FQNEAQ (reference sequence). The CDR3 loop spans 16 amino acids. The CDR3 loop reads CASSSFTWASSYEQYF. CDR3 in DNA: TGTGCCAGCAGCTCCTTCACATGGGCGAGCTCCTACGAGCAGTACTTC.

This CDR3 is CASSMEDSLNLQFF. CDR3 nucleotides: TGTGCCAGCTCTATGGAGGACAGCCTTAACCTGCAGTTCTTC. The chain combines TRBV2 with TRBJ2-1; a possible D gene is TRBD1 (6 bases). Germline CDR1 SNHLY, CDR2 FYNNEI. V lost 8 bases, J lost 12 bases, and 23 bases lay in between. The CDR3 spans 14 residues.

Regarding this clone: Other nucleotide sequences in the sample specify the same CDR3. This chain uses TRBV6-1 with TRBJ1-5, with D unclear. CDR3 length: 13 amino acids. Trimming took 3 bases from V and 0 from J, leaving 3 bases between them. Per the germline V gene, CDR1 is MNHNS and CDR2 is SASEGT. In DNA form, the CDR3 reads TGTGCCAGCAGTGATAATAGCAATCAGCCCCAGCATTTT. Amino acid sequence: CASSDNSNQPQHF.

The chain links TRBV14 to TRBJ2-2; no clear D. This CDR3 region has 14 residues. Trimming left V 4 bases short and J 6 bases short, with 12 bases between. CDR1 SGHDN and CDR2 FVKESK come from the germline V gene. CDR3: CASSPWAGSGELFF. In DNA form, the CDR3 reads TGTGCCAGCAGCCCATGGGCAGGCTCCGGGGAGCTGTTTTTT.

The chain uses TRBV20-1 and TRBJ2-1; D call uncertain. This CDR3 is built from 11 residues. V was pared by 7 bases and J by 4 bases, with 8 bases between. The germline gives CDR1 DFQATT, CDR2 SNEGSKA (reference sequence). CDR3 protein: CSGAEYNEQFF. The CDR3 nucleotides read TGCAGTGGCGCGGAGTACAATGAGCAGTTCTTC.

CDR3 DNA: TGTGCCACGGGCTACGAGCAGTACTTC. Translated, it gives CATGYEQYF. This chain connects TRBV6-1 to TRBJ2-7; D remains ambiguous. Trimming removed 10 bases at V and 3 bases at J, with 4 bases between. The germline V gene encodes CDR1 MNHNS and CDR2 SASEGT. The CDR3 is made up of 9 amino acids.

The chain links TRBV19 to TRBJ2-7; TRBD1 aligns across 8 bases. Germline V gene data show CDR1 as LNHDA and CDR2 as SQIVND (reference sequence). The CDR3 contains 13 residues. Trimming cost V 3 bases and J 3 bases; bases outside gene matches: 1. The CDR3 loop reads CASSMDRDYEQYF. The CDR3 nucleotides read TGTGCCAGTAGTATGGACAGGGACTACGAGCAGTACTTC. Variable domain in full (rest from reference TRBV19 and TRBJ2-7): DGGITQSPKYLFRKEGQNVTLSCEQNLNHDAMYWYRQDPGQGLRLIYYSQIVNDFQKGDIAEGYSVSREKKESFPLTVTSAQKNPTAFYLCASSMDRDYEQYFGPGTRLTVT.

The gene calls are TRBV30 and TRBJ1-5; 8 bases are shared with TRBD1. The J call may be faulty, since TRBJ2-3 better matches the DNA end. This CDR3 comprises 16 residues. Germline assignment: CDR1 GTSNPN and CDR2 SVGIG (reference sequence). The CDR3 is CAWSARGQAGNQPQYF. CDR3 bases: TGTGCCTGGAGTGCCCGGGGACAGGCAGGCAATCAGCCCCAGTATTTT.

This chain links TRBV13 with TRBJ2-1, with TRBD2 matching 11 bases. This CDR3 spans 16 amino acids. The germline gives CDR1 PRHDT, CDR2 FYEKMQ (reference sequence). Losses at the gene ends were 2 bases for V and 2 bases for J; bases not matched to a gene: 2. The CDR3 loop is CASSLHSGRAYNEQFF. The CDR3 DNA reads as TGTGCCAGCAGCTTACATAGCGGGAGGGCCTACAATGAGCAGTTCTTC.

The gene calls are TRBV10-3 and TRBJ2-1; the match to TRBD2 covers 12 bases. Germline values: CDR1 ENHRY, CDR2 SYGVKD. The CDR3 is 14 residues long. V shed 8 bases and J 7 bases; nucleotides not matched to a gene: 6. CDR3 amino acids: CAIGTGTSGNEQFF. The CDR3, as DNA: TGTGCCATCGGTACAGGGACTAGCGGGAATGAGCAGTTCTTC.

V gene TRBV5-8 combines with J gene TRBJ1-4; 9 positions match TRBD1. V shed 4 bases and J 8 bases; nucleotides not matched to a gene: 6. CDR1 SGHTS and CDR2 YDEGEE come from the germline V gene. The CDR3 is made up of 14 amino acids. The CDR3 loop is CASSPGQGREKLFF. The CDR3 DNA reads TGTGCCAGCAGCCCGGGACAGGGAAGGGAAAAACTGTTTTTT.

This sequence joins TRBV10-1 and TRBJ1-1, with D unclear. V dropped 3 bases and J dropped 3 bases, with 20 bases sitting between them. This CDR3 has 17 amino acids. CDR1 and CDR2 from the germline V gene are WNHNN and SYGVQD (reference sequence). CDR3 in DNA: TGCGCCAGCAGTGAATCTTCGGGAGGAGGGATCCACACTGAAGCTTTCTTT. It specifies CASSESSGGGIHTEAFF.

CDR3 protein: CASSPRGGNQETQYF. The CDR3 DNA follows: TGTGCCAGCAGCCCGAGAGGAGGGAACCAAGAGACCCAGTACTTC. The chain has TRBV11-2 and TRBJ2-5, with D possibly being TRBD2 (6 bases). The V end lost 5 bases, the J end lost 0 bases, and 13 bases lay between the germline ends. CDR3 length: 15 residues. Germline CDR1 and CDR2: SGHAT and FQNNGV.

The chain is built from TRBV19 and TRBJ2-7, with D possibly being TRBD1 (6 bases). Trimming left V 2 bases short and J 5 bases short, with 13 bases between. CDR1 is LNHDA, CDR2 SQIVND, per germline (reference sequence). There are 14 residues in the CDR3. The CDR3 reads CASSIRGQIDEQYF. Written as DNA, the CDR3 is TGTGCCAGTAGTATAAGAGGACAGATCGACGAGCAGTACTTC.

The rearrangement joins TRBV9 to TRBJ2-2, with 8 bases lining up with TRBD2. The CDR3 consists of 16 residues. The V gene end was trimmed by 0 bases and the J gene end by 5 bases; junction bases not matched to a gene: 6. Germline CDR1 is SGDLS and CDR2 is YYNGEE. DNA of the CDR3: TGTGCCAGCAGCGTAGGCAGCGGGAGTTATACCGGGGAGCTGTTTTTT. Translated, it gives CASSVGSGSYTGELFF.

The chain combines TRBV18 with TRBJ2-1, with D possibly being TRBD1 (5 bases). This CDR3 comprises 13 residues. Germline V lookup: CDR1 KGHSH, CDR2 LQKENI. V was clipped by 0 bases and J by 8 bases, with 8 bases between them. CDR3 sequence (DNA): TGTGCCAGCTCACCACCGATAGGGGATGAGCAGTTCTTC. It is translated as CASSPPIGDEQFF.

This chain joins TRBV7-3 and TRBJ1-1, with a tentative D call TRBD1 (6 bases). The germline V and J ends were trimmed by 5 bases and 5 bases, with 18 bases remaining between them. Germline lookup yields CDR1 SGHTA and CDR2 FQGTGA. The CDR3 totals 15 residues. The CDR3 loop reads CASSLTAPQGTEAFF. The CDR3 DNA reads TGTGCCAGCAGCCTGACGGCGCCTCAGGGGACTGAAGCTTTCTTT.

The chain combines TRBV11-2 with TRBJ1-3; D gene uncertain. V lost 2 bases, J lost 4 bases, and 21 bases lay in between. The germline gives CDR1 SGHAT, CDR2 FQNNGV. The CDR3 sequence is 18 residues long. The CDR3 sequence is CASSLSPRGSFGGNTIYF. The CDR3, as DNA: TGTGCCAGCAGCTTAAGCCCCCGGGGTTCATTTGGGGGAAACACCATATATTTT.

J is TRBJ2-1 and V is TRBV6-1; 9 bases agree with TRBD1. Per germline, CDR1 MNHNS and CDR2 SASEGT. The CDR3 has 16 amino acids. V lost 4 bases to trimming and J lost 7 bases; unmatched junction nucleotides: 11. The DNA of the CDR3 is TGTGCCAGCAGTGGGGCGTTGGGACAGGGTTTGAATGAGCAGTTCTTC. It yields the protein CASSGALGQGLNEQFF.